This T cell receptor (beta chain) derives from a study of T cell responses to AZD1222 COVID-19 vaccine. About this clone: Its target is unknown.

Measured with immunoSEQ multiplex PCR; TCRdb has only the in-frame clones, and not every one. In the table there are 150,000 to 200,000 clones, roughly 92% of which are singletons. CDR3 length: 16 amino acids. From germline, CDR1 is MNHEY and CDR2 SVGAGI. The germline V and J ends were trimmed by 1 base and 0 bases, with 11 bases remaining between them. General study points: Just a handful of AZD1222 recipients tested seropositive at baseline. Most donors were white British, females outnumbered males, and clonal diversity was possibly underestimated. Targeting of unmutated variant regions was reportedly seen in nearly half of spike-specific TCRs.

Both about-4-week and about-12-week second-dose recipients were combined. Sequenced here: peripheral blood, sampled 28 days after the second AZD1222 dose. This rearrangement joins TRBV6-5 to TRBJ2-3; D might be TRBD2 (5 bases). This clonotype originated in an adult who received the AZD1222 COVID-19 vaccine. CDR3 DNA: TGTGCCAGCAGTTACTTTAGGAGCGGTAGCACAGATACGCAGTATTTT. Protein: CASSYFRSGSTDTQYF.